These 5 T cell receptor beta chains were all obtained from the same sample, sequenced in a study of blood T cell repertoires in COVID-19 (dated by TCRdb to 2018 to 2021). Libraries came from the immunoSEQ multiplex PCR assay. The table was pulled from immuneACCESS by TCRdb, which kept in-frame rearrangements only. Such tables lose some clones; where checked, under half of the loss comes from unresolved V genes, and the rest has no known cause. Within this sample are approximately 150,000 clones, with 89% of them counted one time only. The ten top clones hold about 1.5% of the sample. The specimen was peripheral blood. These receptors all come from a human donor in a cohort sampled during active COVID-19.

This clone was found once. The chain carries TRBV4-1 and TRBJ2-2; 9 bases line up with TRBD2. Germline trimming cut 1 base from V and 5 bases from J; bases unmatched to any gene: 5. The germline CDR1 and CDR2 sequences are MGHRA and YSYEKL. There are 16 residues in the CDR3. The CDR3 region has the DNA TGCGCCAGCAGCCAAGGGCGGGGGGGCCGGACCGGGGAGCTGTTTTTT. This translates into CASSQGRGGRTGELFF.

This clone showed up just once. The V call is TRBV3-1 (or the pseudogene TRBV3-2), the J call TRBJ1-6, with TRBD1 as a possible D gene (6 bases). V was clipped by 1 base and J by 8 bases, with 15 bases between them. The CDR3 loop spans 16 amino acids. The germline gives CDR1 LGHDT, CDR2 YNNKEL (reference sequence). This CDR3 is CASSQASLQGYSPLHF. For the CDR3, the DNA is TGTGCCAGCAGCCAAGCCAGTTTACAGGGATATTCACCCCTCCACTTT.

The sample holds a few counts of this clone. The gene calls are TRBV21-1 and TRBJ1-1. TRBV21-1 has pseudogene status. The CDR3 is made up of 15 amino acids. In DNA form, the CDR3 reads TGTGCCAGCAGCGACGGGTCTTGGCAGTCCTTTGAAGCTTTCTTT. The encoded protein is CASSDGSWQSFEAFF.

The gene calls are TRBV19 and TRBJ2-2; TRBD1 aligns across 7 bases. J gave up 4 bases and V 4 bases, and 9 bases lay outside the gene matches. The CDR3 length is 16 residues. Germline V gene lookup returns CDR1 LNHDA and CDR2 SQIVND (reference sequence). The CDR3 loop reads CASSSPGTAPTGELFF. DNA for the CDR3: TGTGCCAGTAGTAGCCCTGGGACAGCCCCCACCGGGGAGCTGTTTTTT.

In the case of this clone: Other nucleotide sequences from this sample produce the same CDR3. This chain joins TRBV29-1 and TRBJ1-5; no firm D call. Germline loops: CDR1 SQVTM, CDR2 ANQGSEA. This CDR3 is built from 13 residues. The V and J ends lost 4 bases and 2 bases respectively, with 9 bases between them. The CDR3, as DNA: TGCAGCGTTGCGGTGGAGCGCAATCAGCCCCAGCATTTT. The encoded protein is CSVAVERNQPQHF.